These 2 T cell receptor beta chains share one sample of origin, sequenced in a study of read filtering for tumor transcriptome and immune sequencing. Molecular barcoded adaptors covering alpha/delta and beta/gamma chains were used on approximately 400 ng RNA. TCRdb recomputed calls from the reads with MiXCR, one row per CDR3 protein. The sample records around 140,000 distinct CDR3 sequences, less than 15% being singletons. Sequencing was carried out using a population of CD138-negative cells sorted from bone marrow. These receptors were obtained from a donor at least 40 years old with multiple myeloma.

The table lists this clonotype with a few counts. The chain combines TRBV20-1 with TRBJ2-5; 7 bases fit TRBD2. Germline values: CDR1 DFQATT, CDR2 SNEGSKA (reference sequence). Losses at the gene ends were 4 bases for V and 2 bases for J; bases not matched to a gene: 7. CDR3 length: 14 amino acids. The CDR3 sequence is CSAMPRREQETQYF. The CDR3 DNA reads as TGCAGTGCTATGCCCCGGCGGGAGCAAGAGACCCAGTACTTC.

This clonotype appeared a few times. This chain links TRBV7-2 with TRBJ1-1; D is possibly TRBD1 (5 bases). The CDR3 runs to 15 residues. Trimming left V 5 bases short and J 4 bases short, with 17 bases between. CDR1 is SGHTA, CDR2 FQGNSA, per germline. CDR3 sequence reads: CASSPSRGRGTEAFF. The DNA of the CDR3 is TGTGCCAGCAGCCCATCACGGGGCCGGGGCACTGAAGCTTTCTTT.